This TCR beta chain was recovered during a study of response to subunit inactivated influenza vaccine. The CDR3 totals 15 residues. Germline CDR1 is SGDLS and CDR2 is YYNGEE. Trimming removed 2 bases from V and 9 bases from J; junction bases left unmatched: 7. Turning to this clonotype: Its antigen is not known.

TCRdb itself ran the RT-PCR reads through MiXCR, one entry per CDR3 protein. The table records almost 250,000 distinct CDR3 sequences, 12% of them present only once. The study, taken as a whole, reports: There was a suggestion from the authors that each seasonal influenza vaccination recruits few new T cells.

This specimen consisted of non-naive T cells sorted from PBMCs, obtained around 15 days before vaccination. The genes are TRBV9 and TRBJ2-1, with 11 bases lining up with TRBD2. This TCR came from a man aged 50 to 59 who received an inactivated influenza vaccine. The CDR3 loop reads CASSVGTSGRAEQFF. In nucleotides, the CDR3 is TGTGCCAGCAGCGTTGGAACTAGCGGGAGAGCTGAGCAGTTCTTC.